The clone carrying this TCR beta chain has just a few counts. The data originate from a study of identical twins. Each CDR3 protein is one row after TCRdb ran MiXCR on the 5' RACE reads. The profile covers some 730,000 distinct CDR3 sequences, with roughly 20% appearing a single time and around 13% taken by the ten largest. The germline V gene encodes CDR1 SQVTM and CDR2 ANQGSEA. Trimming removed 5 bases from V and 4 bases from J, with 13 bases in between. CDR3 length: 13 amino acids. The sample was also linked to a second study, of T cells expressing NK-cell markers. As reported in that work: HCMV serostatus: seven of eight sequenced donors positive, one negative.

This sequence was found in a woman under 30 in good health. Sequenced material: PBMCs. V usage is TRBV29-1 and J usage is TRBJ2-3; D is ambiguous. The CDR3 sequence: CSVRLPGPDTQYF. The DNA for the CDR3 is TGCAGCGTTAGGCTGCCGGGTCCAGATACGCAGTATTTT.